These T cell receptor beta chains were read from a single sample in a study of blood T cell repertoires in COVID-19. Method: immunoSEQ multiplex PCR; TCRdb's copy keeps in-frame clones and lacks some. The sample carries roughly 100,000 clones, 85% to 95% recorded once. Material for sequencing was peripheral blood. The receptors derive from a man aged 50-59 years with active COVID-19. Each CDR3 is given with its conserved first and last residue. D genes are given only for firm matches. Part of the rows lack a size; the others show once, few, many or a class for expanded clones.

CDR3 protein: CASSPSGGEQYF; CDR3 DNA: TGTGCCAGCAGCCCCTCGGGAGGCGAGCAGTACTTC; V gene: TRBV11-2; J gene: TRBJ2-7; clone size: NA; D gene: TRBD2
CDR3 protein: CASSIKGQSGKETQYF; CDR3 DNA: TGTGCCAGCAGTATAAAGGGACAGTCTGGGAAAGAGACCCAGTACTTC; V gene: TRBV11-2; J gene: TRBJ2-5; clone size: NA; D gene: TRBD1
CDR3 protein: CASSLTGDGGNTIYF; CDR3 DNA: TGCGCCAGCAGCTTGACAGGGGACGGGGGAAACACCATATATTTT; V gene: TRBV5-1; J gene: TRBJ1-3; clone size: NA; D gene: TRBD1
CDR3 protein: CASSAGTSGSYEQYF; CDR3 DNA: TGCGCCAGCAGTGCCGGGACTAGCGGGAGCTACGAGCAGTACTTC; V gene: TRBV10-2; J gene: TRBJ2-7; clone size: NA; D gene: TRBD2
CDR3 protein: CASSKTYRGGAFF; CDR3 DNA: TGTGCCAGCAGCAAAACATACAGGGGGGGAGCTTTCTTT; V gene: TRBV21-1; J gene: TRBJ1-1; clone size: once; D gene: NA
CDR3 protein: CASSPRTGISTDTQYF; CDR3 DNA: TGTGCCAGCAGCCCCCGGACAGGGATTAGCACAGATACGCAGTATTTT; V gene: TRBV3-1/TRBV3-2; J gene: TRBJ2-3; clone size: NA; D gene: TRBD1
CDR3 protein: CASSYSGDYGYTF; CDR3 DNA: TGCGCCAGCAGCTACTCAGGGGACTATGGCTACACCTTC; V gene: TRBV5-1; J gene: TRBJ1-2; clone size: NA; D gene: NA
CDR3 protein: CASSPTGVEGYTF; CDR3 DNA: TGTGCCAGCAGCCCGACGGGGGTAGAGGGCTACACCTTC; V gene: TRBV3-1/TRBV3-2; J gene: TRBJ1-2; clone size: NA; D gene: NA
CDR3 protein: CASSFSGGGTKNEQFF; CDR3 DNA: TGCGCCAGCAGCTTCTCCGGAGGAGGGACGAAGAATGAGCAGTTCTTC; V gene: TRBV5-1; J gene: TRBJ2-1; clone size: NA; D gene: NA
CDR3 protein: CASSFRVPETQYF; CDR3 DNA: TGTGCCAGCAGCTTCAGGGTGCCAGAGACCCAGTACTTC; V gene: TRBV3-1/TRBV3-2; J gene: TRBJ2-5; clone size: NA; D gene: NA
CDR3 protein: CASTRALQETQYF; CDR3 DNA: TGTGCCAGCACCCGAGCTCTCCAAGAGACCCAGTACTTC; V gene: TRBV2; J gene: TRBJ2-5; clone size: once; D gene: NA
CDR3 protein: CASLPAGGSGNTIYF; CDR3 DNA: TGTGCCAGCCTTCCGGCAGGGGGCTCTGGAAACACCATATATTTT; V gene: TRBV28; J gene: TRBJ1-3; clone size: NA; D gene: TRBD1
CDR3 protein: CASSHDSSYGYTF; CDR3 DNA: TGCGCCAGCAGCCATGACAGTTCCTATGGCTACACCTTC; V gene: TRBV5-1; J gene: TRBJ1-2; clone size: NA; D gene: NA
CDR3 protein: CSASRQVLSGYTF; CDR3 DNA: TGCAGTGCTAGTCGCCAGGTGCTCAGTGGCTACACCTTC; V gene: TRBV20-1; J gene: TRBJ1-2; clone size: NA; D gene: NA
CDR3 protein: CASRSPGAQPQHF; CDR3 DNA: TGTGCCAGCAGGTCCCCGGGTGCTCAGCCCCAGCATTTT; V gene: TRBV28; J gene: TRBJ1-5; clone size: NA; D gene: NA
CDR3 protein: CASSYTQPPKPGTSGSYEQYF; CDR3 DNA: TGTGCCAGCAGTTACACCCAACCCCCCAAGCCCGGGACTAGCGGGAGTTACGAGCAGTACTTC; V gene: TRBV6-2/TRBV6-3; J gene: TRBJ2-7; clone size: NA; D gene: TRBD2
CDR3 protein: CASSSGASPGEQYF; CDR3 DNA: TGTGCCAGCAGCTCGGGAGCTTCCCCAGGGGAGCAGTACTTC; V gene: TRBV5-5; J gene: TRBJ2-7; clone size: NA; D gene: NA
CDR3 protein: CASSLALLDSNTEAFF; CDR3 DNA: TGCGCCAGCAGCTTGGCCCTTCTGGACAGCAACACTGAAGCTTTCTTT; V gene: TRBV5-1; J gene: TRBJ1-1; clone size: NA; D gene: NA
CDR3 protein: CASSGQPRSTGELFF; CDR3 DNA: TGTGCCAGCTCTGGACAACCTCGAAGCACCGGGGAGCTGTTTTTT; V gene: TRBV28; J gene: TRBJ2-2; clone size: NA; D gene: NA
CDR3 protein: CASSELGRGRGYTF; CDR3 DNA: TGTGCCAGCAGTGAATTAGGCAGGGGAAGGGGCTACACCTTC; V gene: TRBV6-1; J gene: TRBJ1-2; clone size: few; D gene: NA
CDR3 protein: CASSLGEGAGDTQYF; CDR3 DNA: TGTGCCAGCAGCTTAGGTGAGGGGGCAGGAGATACGCAGTATTTT; V gene: TRBV7-8; J gene: TRBJ2-3; clone size: NA; D gene: TRBD1
CDR3 protein: CASSLGGVWGQGSLEQPQHF; CDR3 DNA: TGTGCCAGCAGTTTAGGAGGTGTGTGGGGACAAGGCAGTTTAGAACAGCCCCAGCATTTT; V gene: TRBV28; J gene: TRBJ1-5; clone size: once; D gene: NA
CDR3 protein: CASEIRGTSGHTGELFF; CDR3 DNA: TGCGCCAGCGAGATTCGAGGGACTAGCGGTCACACCGGGGAGCTGTTTTTT; V gene: TRBV23-1; J gene: TRBJ2-2; clone size: NA; D gene: TRBD2
CDR3 protein: CASSDETGLYEQYF; CDR3 DNA: TGTGCCAGCAGTGACGAGACTGGGTTGTACGAGCAGTACTTC; V gene: TRBV2; J gene: TRBJ2-7; clone size: NA; D gene: NA
CDR3 protein: CASSLARGEAFF; CDR3 DNA: TGTGCCAGCAGCTTGGCTCGGGGGGAAGCTTTCTTT; V gene: TRBV5-4; J gene: TRBJ1-1; clone size: NA; D gene: NA
CDR3 protein: CASSPNGGDTEAFF; CDR3 DNA: TGTGCCAGCAGCCCAAACGGGGGTGACACTGAAGCTTTCTTT; V gene: TRBV13; J gene: TRBJ1-1; clone size: NA; D gene: NA
CDR3 protein: CASSMGGSSNQPQHF; CDR3 DNA: TGTGCCAGCAGTATGGGGGGGAGTAGCAATCAGCCCCAGCATTTT; V gene: TRBV28; J gene: TRBJ1-5; clone size: NA; D gene: NA
CDR3 protein: CAWSVGLGMAPLHF; CDR3 DNA: TGTGCCTGGAGTGTGGGACTAGGAATGGCACCCCTCCACTTT; V gene: TRBV30; J gene: TRBJ1-6; clone size: NA; D gene: NA
CDR3 protein: CATSTGETEAFF; CDR3 DNA: TGTGCCACCAGTACAGGGGAGACTGAAGCTTTCTTT; V gene: TRBV24-1; J gene: TRBJ1-1; clone size: NA; D gene: TRBD1
CDR3 protein: CASSENRATNEKLFF; CDR3 DNA: TGTGCCAGCAGCGAAAACAGGGCGACTAATGAAAAACTGTTTTTT; V gene: TRBV5-8; J gene: TRBJ1-4; clone size: NA; D gene: NA
CDR3 protein: CASSQEQGLPNRINSGNTIYF; CDR3 DNA: TGCGCCAGCAGCCAAGAACAGGGCCTCCCGAACAGGATAAACTCTGGAAACACCATATATTTT; V gene: TRBV4-1; J gene: TRBJ1-3; clone size: NA; D gene: NA
CDR3 protein: CASSRFRDTVYGYTF; CDR3 DNA: TGTGCCAGCAGTAGGTTCCGGGACACGGTCTATGGCTACACCTTC; V gene: TRBV6-5; J gene: TRBJ1-2; clone size: NA; D gene: NA
CDR3 protein: CASTEQDRAGNTIYF; CDR3 DNA: TGTGCCAGCACCGAACAGGACAGGGCTGGAAACACCATATATTTT; V gene: TRBV28; J gene: TRBJ1-3; clone size: NA; D gene: TRBD1
CDR3 protein: CASSAGLAATDTQYF; CDR3 DNA: TGTGCCAGCAGCGCAGGACTAGCGGCGACAGATACGCAGTATTTT; V gene: TRBV7-3; J gene: TRBJ2-3; clone size: once; D gene: TRBD2
CDR3 protein: CATSQGTIYNEQFF; CDR3 DNA: TGTGCCACCAGTCAGGGGACGATCTACAATGAGCAGTTCTTC; V gene: TRBV15; J gene: TRBJ2-1; clone size: NA; D gene: NA
CDR3 protein: CASSTGQVYGYTF; CDR3 DNA: TGTGCCAGCAGCACGGGACAAGTCTATGGCTACACCTTC; V gene: TRBV28; J gene: TRBJ1-2; clone size: NA; D gene: NA
CDR3 protein: CATSMSTQGNREKLFF; CDR3 DNA: TGTGCCACCAGCATGTCCACACAGGGCAATAGGGAAAAACTGTTTTTT; V gene: TRBV15; J gene: TRBJ1-4; clone size: once; D gene: NA
CDR3 protein: CASSLSSREQYF; CDR3 DNA: TGTGCCAGCAGCTTGTCGTCTCGGGAGCAGTACTTC; V gene: TRBV28; J gene: TRBJ2-7; clone size: NA; D gene: NA
CDR3 protein: CASSRTGTGSGANVLTF; CDR3 DNA: TGTGCCAGCAGCCGAACCGGGACAGGGTCTGGGGCCAACGTCCTGACTTTC; V gene: TRBV5-5; J gene: TRBJ2-6; clone size: NA; D gene: TRBD1
CDR3 protein: CASSRQGPNTGELFF; CDR3 DNA: TGCGCCAGCAGCCGACAGGGGCCAAACACCGGGGAGCTGTTTTTT; V gene: TRBV5-1; J gene: TRBJ2-2; clone size: NA; D gene: TRBD1
CDR3 protein: CASSPLGADTEAFF; CDR3 DNA: TGTGCCAGCTCACCACTGGGGGCGGACACTGAAGCTTTCTTT; V gene: TRBV18; J gene: TRBJ1-1; clone size: NA; D gene: NA
CDR3 protein: CASIRGNTIYF; CDR3 DNA: TGTGCCAGCATCCGGGGGAACACCATATATTTT; V gene: TRBV6-6; J gene: TRBJ1-3; clone size: NA; D gene: NA
CDR3 protein: CASSSGEGEKLFF; CDR3 DNA: TGTGCCAGCAGTTCGGGGGAGGGTGAAAAACTGTTTTTT; V gene: TRBV6-4; J gene: TRBJ1-4; clone size: NA; D gene: NA
CDR3 protein: CAIRVGQGLAGVSSYEQYF; CDR3 DNA: TGTGCCATCAGGGTGGGCCAGGGACTAGCGGGAGTGAGCTCCTACGAGCAGTACTTC; V gene: TRBV10-3; J gene: TRBJ2-7; clone size: NA; D gene: TRBD2
CDR3 protein: CASSQEPPSLLVAKNIQYF; CDR3 DNA: TGTGCCAGCAGCCAAGAGCCGCCTAGCTTGCTAGTTGCCAAAAACATTCAGTACTTC; V gene: TRBV3-1/TRBV3-2; J gene: TRBJ2-4; clone size: NA; D gene: NA
CDR3 protein: CASSSPSQGNMNTEAFF; CDR3 DNA: TGTGCCAGCAGCTCACCCTCGCAGGGAAACATGAACACTGAAGCTTTCTTT; V gene: TRBV3-1/TRBV3-2; J gene: TRBJ1-1; clone size: NA; D gene: NA
CDR3 protein: CASSPRDTGGNSPLHF; CDR3 DNA: TGTGCCAGCTCACCCAGAGACACTGGTGGCAATTCACCCCTCCACTTT; V gene: TRBV18; J gene: TRBJ1-6; clone size: NA; D gene: NA
CDR3 protein: CASSRTGGSETQYF; CDR3 DNA: TGTGCCAGCAGTCGGACAGGGGGTTCAGAGACCCAGTACTTC; V gene: TRBV11-3; J gene: TRBJ2-5; clone size: NA; D gene: TRBD1
CDR3 protein: CASSGLRANGDYEQYF; CDR3 DNA: TGTGCCAGCAGTGGACTCCGGGCCAACGGGGACTACGAGCAGTACTTC; V gene: TRBV27; J gene: TRBJ2-7; clone size: NA; D gene: NA